The clone carrying this T cell receptor beta chain was recorded at least ten times. Amplification targeted TCR beta CDR3 regions from RNA transcripts. During a first-round RT-PCR of the TCR CDR3, the HTBI primer set was used. TCRdb reprocessed the multiplex PCR reads with MiXCR, giving one entry per CDR3 protein. The table lists 370,000 or so distinct CDR3 sequences, 15% to 18% of them singletons. The germline V gene has CDR1 DFQATT and CDR2 SNEGSKA (reference sequence). Trimming took 2 bases from V and 1 from J; bases not matched to a gene: 8. The CDR3 is 16 amino acids. Lactation, pregnancy, other autoimmune disease or uncontrolled infection led to exclusion of patients. The sample originates from a study of T cells in Graves' hyperthyroidism and ophthalmopathy.

The receptor's source is a woman between 18 and 29 years old with Graves' hyperthyroidism that later progressed to Graves' ophthalmopathy. This chain joins TRBV20-1 and TRBJ2-1; 7 bases align to TRBD2. Sequencing was carried out using blood. The DNA for the CDR3 is TGCAGTGCTAGATCGACCGGGCGGGAGTCCTACAATGAGCAGTTCTTC. This codes for CSARSTGRESYNEQFF.